Presented here are 12 T cell receptor beta chains from one specimen sequenced in a study of blood T cell repertoires in COVID-19. Sequencing was performed with immunoSEQ multiplex PCR; in TCRdb, only in-frame clones are kept and a portion is missing. The data show 340,000 or so clones, about 86% seen once. Material for sequencing was PBMCs or T cells enriched from blood (not recorded which). These TCRs come from a woman in her thirties or forties with acute COVID-19.

V and J are TRBV24-1 and TRBJ1-5; D gene ambiguous. The CDR3 length is 14 residues. The V gene lost 4 bases and the J gene lost 3 bases, with 9 bases spanning the gap. Germline values: CDR1 KGHDR, CDR2 SFDVKD. The CDR3 DNA reads as TGTGCCACCAGTGAAGTGGGCTTCAATCAGCCCCAGCATTTT. It translates to CATSEVGFNQPQHF.

The chain carries TRBV24-1 and TRBJ2-2, with 11 bases matching TRBD1. V dropped 3 bases and J dropped 5; count of bases not matched to a gene: 4. Germline V gene sequence: CDR1 KGHDR, CDR2 SFDVKD. The CDR3 runs 16 residues. The CDR3 region is CATSDRDRGFTGELFF. DNA for the CDR3: TGTGCCACCAGTGATCGGGACAGGGGGTTTACCGGGGAGCTGTTTTTT.

This clone was seen a few times. The rearrangement joins TRBV7-8 to TRBJ2-6; D unresolved. Germline V lookup: CDR1 SGHVS, CDR2 FQNEAQ. The CDR3 covers 15 residues. V was trimmed by 5 bases and J by 4 bases, leaving 12 bases between them. CDR3 region: CASSVQVVGANVLTF. The CDR3 region has the DNA TGTGCCAGCAGCGTGCAGGTCGTAGGGGCCAACGTCCTGACTTTC.

The CDR3 spells CASSESLGLLGDGYTF. The DNA of the CDR3 is TGTGCCAGCAGTGAATCTTTGGGCCTCTTAGGGGATGGCTACACCTTC. The rearrangement joins TRBV2 to TRBJ1-2; a weak D match, TRBD1 (5 bases). V lost 2 bases to trimming and J lost 6 bases, with 19 bases between them. This CDR3 is 16 amino acids long. Germline V gene sequence: CDR1 SNHLY, CDR2 FYNNEI. Variable domain in full (rest from reference TRBV2 and TRBJ1-2): EPEVTQTPSHQVTQMGQEVILRCVPISNHLYFYWYRQILGQKVEFLVSFYNNEISEKSEIFDDQFSVERPDGSNFTLKIRSTKLEDSAMYFCASSESLGLLGDGYTFGSGTRLTVV.

This clone was counted between two and nine times. The chain joins TRBV12-5 to TRBJ1-1; tentatively, D is TRBD1 (5 bases). Trimming stripped 1 base from V and 4 bases from J, with 13 bases between. Per germline, CDR1 LGHNT and CDR2 FRNRAP. This CDR3 has 15 amino acids. CDR3 bases: TGTGCTAGTGGTTTGGAAACACTGGGGGGCACTGAAGCTTTCTTT. Translating it yields CASGLETLGGTEAFF.

The genes are TRBV11-2 and TRBJ1-2, with D possibly TRBD1 on 6 matching bases. The germline CDR1 and CDR2 sequences are SGHAT and FQNNGV. Trimming pared 8 bases from V and 8 bases from J, leaving 21 bases between. The CDR3 spans 14 residues. CDR3 sequence reads: CASHPGHATGGYTF. CDR3 DNA: TGTGCCAGCCACCCGGGACACGCTACGGGGGGCTACACCTTC.

This clone appeared once. This chain links TRBV10-3 with TRBJ2-1; tentatively, D is TRBD2 (6 bases). The ends were cut back, 0 bases at V and 2 bases at J, with 20 bases in the middle. The CDR3 sequence is 19 residues long. Germline-derived CDR1 and CDR2 are ENHRY and SYGVKD. The CDR3 DNA reads as TGTGCCATCAGTGAGTCGAGTGGGACTGGGGGAACGGCCTACAATGAGCAGTTCTTC. This gives the protein CAISESSGTGGTAYNEQFF.

The gene calls are TRBV19 and TRBJ1-1; 9 bases line up with TRBD1. The CDR3 runs 14 residues. Per the germline V gene, CDR1 is LNHDA and CDR2 is SQIVND (reference sequence). Trimming took 7 bases from V and 4 from J; bases not matched to a gene: 7. The CDR3 region has the DNA TGTGCCAGTAAACCGGGGACAGGGACCACTGAAGCTTTCTTT. It translates to CASKPGTGTTEAFF.

J is TRBJ1-1 and V is TRBV6-6, with 8 bases aligning to TRBD1. The CDR3 contains 14 residues. Germline loops: CDR1 MNHNY, CDR2 SVGAGI (reference sequence). With 0 bases clipped from V and 4 bases from J, the junction kept 1 base outside the gene matches. The CDR3 region is CASSYSTGVTEAFF. The CDR3 region has the DNA TGTGCCAGCAGTTACTCGACAGGGGTCACTGAAGCTTTCTTT.

This sequence joins TRBV27 and TRBJ1-5, with D unclear. This CDR3 is built from 13 residues. Germline CDR1 and CDR2: MNHEY and SMNVEV (reference sequence). V lost 4 bases, J lost 0 bases, and 4 bases lay in between. The CDR3 DNA is TGTGCCAGCAGTTCCCGTAGCAATCAGCCCCAGCATTTT. It codes for CASSSRSNQPQHF.

The rearrangement joins TRBV28 to TRBJ1-1, with D tentatively TRBD1 (5 bases). V was shortened by 6 bases and J by 0 bases, with 11 bases between the two germline ends. The CDR3 length is 14 residues. Germline V gene sequence: CDR1 MDHEN, CDR2 SYDVKM. The CDR3 sequence is CASSTGVLNTEAFF. The CDR3 nucleotides are TGTGCCAGCAGCACAGGAGTCTTGAACACTGAAGCTTTCTTT.

The CDR3, as DNA: TGCGCCAGCAGTCATGGGGACAGGCCCACAGATACGCAGTATTTT. Residues: CASSHGDRPTDTQYF. The chain combines TRBV4-1 with TRBJ2-3; 8 nucleotides match TRBD1. The CDR3 contains 15 residues. Germline-derived CDR1 and CDR2 are MGHRA and YSYEKL. With V trimmed by 6 bases and J by 2 bases, 7 bases remained unmatched.